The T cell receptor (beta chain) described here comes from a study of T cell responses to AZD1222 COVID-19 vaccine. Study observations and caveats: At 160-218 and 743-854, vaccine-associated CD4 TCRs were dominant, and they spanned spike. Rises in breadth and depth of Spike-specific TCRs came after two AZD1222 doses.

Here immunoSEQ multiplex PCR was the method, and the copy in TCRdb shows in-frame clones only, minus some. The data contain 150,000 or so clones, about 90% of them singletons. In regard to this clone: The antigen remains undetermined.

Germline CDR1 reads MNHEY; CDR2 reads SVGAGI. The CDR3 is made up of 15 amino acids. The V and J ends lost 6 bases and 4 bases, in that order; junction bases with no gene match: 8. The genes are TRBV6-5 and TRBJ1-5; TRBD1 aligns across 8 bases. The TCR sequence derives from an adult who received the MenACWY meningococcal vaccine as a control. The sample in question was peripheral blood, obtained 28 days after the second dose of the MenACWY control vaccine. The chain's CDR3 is CASRMGTGRNQPQHF. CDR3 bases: TGTGCCAGCAGGATGGGGACAGGACGAAATCAGCCCCAGCATTTT.